This TCR beta chain was sequenced for a study of blood T cell repertoires in COVID-19. Study-level information: Material from acute and convalescent COVID-19 was sourced from the United States, Italy and Spain. PBMCs, B-cell-depleted T cells, or T cells provided the cDNA or gDNA that made up the material.

The CDR3 runs to 13 residues. CDR1 and CDR2 (germline): MNHNY, SVGAGI (reference sequence). With 1 base clipped from V and 6 bases from J, the junction kept 1 base outside the gene matches. Under the authors' procedure: Scientists estimated how many nucleated cells there were by amplifying reference gene primers. The repertoire was sequenced with immunoSEQ multiplex PCR; TCRdb's copy has only in-frame clones and lacks some. D and trimming come from the DNA, and the V and J calls and clone size come from that table. The table has hundreds of thousands of clones, nearly 90% seen once; the top ten hold 1.5% to 2%.

This sequence was found in a woman in her 30s with COVID-19, enrolled during active disease. This chain joins TRBV6-6 and TRBJ1-1, with 8 nucleotides matching TRBD1. Sample: peripheral blood. The CDR3: CASSYLQGAEAFF. DNA for the CDR3: TGTGCCAGCAGTTACTTACAGGGGGCTGAAGCTTTCTTT.